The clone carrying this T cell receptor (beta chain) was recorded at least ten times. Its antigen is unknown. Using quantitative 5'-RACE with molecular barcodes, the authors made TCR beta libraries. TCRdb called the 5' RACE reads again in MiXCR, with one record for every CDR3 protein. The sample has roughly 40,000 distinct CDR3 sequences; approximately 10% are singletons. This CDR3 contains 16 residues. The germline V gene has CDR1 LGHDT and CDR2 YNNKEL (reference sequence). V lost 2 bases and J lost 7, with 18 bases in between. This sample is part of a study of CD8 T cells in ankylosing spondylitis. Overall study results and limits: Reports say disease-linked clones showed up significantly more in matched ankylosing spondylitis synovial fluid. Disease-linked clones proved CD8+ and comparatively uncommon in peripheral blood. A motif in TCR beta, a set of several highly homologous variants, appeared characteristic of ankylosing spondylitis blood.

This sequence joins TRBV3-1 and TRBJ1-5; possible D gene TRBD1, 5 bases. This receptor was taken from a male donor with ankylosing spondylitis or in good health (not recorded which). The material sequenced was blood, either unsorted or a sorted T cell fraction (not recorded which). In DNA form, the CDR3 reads TGTGCCAGCAGCCAATCGGGGTTTGGGGGGGTCCAGCCCCAGCATTTT. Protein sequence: CASSQSGFGGVQPQHF.